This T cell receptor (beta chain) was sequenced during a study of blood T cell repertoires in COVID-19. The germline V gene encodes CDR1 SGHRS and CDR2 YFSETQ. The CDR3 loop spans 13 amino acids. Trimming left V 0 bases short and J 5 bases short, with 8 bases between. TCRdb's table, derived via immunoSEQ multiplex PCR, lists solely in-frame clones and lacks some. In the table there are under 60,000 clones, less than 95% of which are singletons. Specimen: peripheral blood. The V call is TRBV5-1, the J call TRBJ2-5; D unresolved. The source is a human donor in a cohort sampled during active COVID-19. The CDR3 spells CASSLGSTETQYF. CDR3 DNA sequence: TGCGCCAGCAGCTTGGGTAGCACGGAGACCCAGTACTTC.